The sequence of this T cell receptor (beta chain) was determined in a study of vaccination effects on CD4 cells after COVID-19. Broader study findings: Clonal contraction was marked in infection- and vaccine-induced clones late after vaccination. Convalescents' post-vaccination spike-reactive clones were chiefly new, vaccine-induced ones.

This clone has just a few counts. Its antigen is undetermined. V lost 3 bases to trimming and J lost 5 bases; unmatched junction nucleotides: 3. Germline V gene lookup returns CDR1 SGHDT and CDR2 YYEEEE. This CDR3 spans 14 amino acids. Some clones are missing from TCRdb's copy, which holds only in-frame ones; the method was immunoSEQ multiplex PCR. Here the sample spans about 70,000 clones, under 85% being singletons. Before sequencing, viral peptide pools were used by the ViraFEST assay to expand antigen-specific CD4+ T cells. Investigators separated out CD4+ T cells once around nine days of culture had passed. This individual contracted SARS-CoV-2 between March and December 2020, as verified by PCR. The researchers cultured around 2 million PBMC per well with roughly 11 IU/ml IL-2 and roughly 9.1 ug/ml peptides.

This clonotype was obtained from a human donor who had a prior SARS-CoV-2 infection. The input for sequencing was CD4+ T cells from PBMCs cultured with HIV peptides, taken before COVID-19 vaccination. As for subset: HIV-1 Nef peptide pool negative control/reference culture. This chain joins TRBV5-6 and TRBJ2-5, with 11 bases fitting TRBD1. In nucleotides, the CDR3 is TGTGCCAGCAGCTCCGGACAGGGGGCTGAGACCCAGTACTTC. As protein: CASSSGQGAETQYF.